One sample yielded the 17 T cell receptor beta chains listed below, sequenced in a study of PD-1 blockade in classical Hodgkin lymphoma. Method: immunoSEQ multiplex PCR; TCRdb's copy keeps in-frame clones and lacks some. The repertoire holds 20,000 to 25,000 clones, with about 68% as singletons. The sample's time point: cycle 4 day 1 (C4D1), after about 6 weeks of nivolumab. Each and every patient relapsed after autologous stem cell transplantation, and patients got differing brentuximab vedotin exposure. The sequenced sample was peripheral blood mononuclear cells (PBMCs), obtained before the fourth cycle of nivolumab. Receptors were obtained from a human donor with classical Hodgkin lymphoma.

The gene calls are TRBV5-1 and TRBJ2-7; 7 nucleotides agree with TRBD2. J lost 0 bases, V lost 4 bases, and 7 bases had no gene match. Germline V gene lookup returns CDR1 SGHRS and CDR2 YFSETQ. The CDR3 totals 15 residues. CDR3 sequence reads: CASSQSSGTSYEQYF. The CDR3 coding sequence is TGCGCCAGCAGCCAGTCTAGCGGAACCTCCTACGAGCAGTACTTC. Based on the CDR3 plus reference TRBV5-1 and TRBJ2-7, the full variable domain is KAGVTQTPRYLIKTRGQQVTLSCSPISGHRSVSWYQQTPGQGLQFLFEYFSETQRNKGNFPGRFSGRQFSNSRSEMNVSTLELGDSALYLCASSQSSGTSYEQYFGPGTRLTVT.

On this clone: Given a far larger clone just one base away, this is likely a sequencing read error. V gene TRBV4-2 combines with J gene TRBJ2-7; 11 bases map to TRBD2. Looked up from germline, CDR1 is LGHNA and CDR2 is YNFKEQ. This CDR3 spans 17 amino acids. Germline trimming cut 0 bases from V and 6 bases from J; bases unmatched to any gene: 10. Here the CDR3 DNA reads TGTGCCAGCAGCCAAGATACCCCCACTAGCGGGAGCGGCGAGCAGTACTTC. Translation gives CASSQDTPTSGSGEQYF.

This clone was seen only once. The rearrangement links TRBV7-9 to TRBJ2-2; no definite D call. This CDR3 region has 14 residues. Germline loops: CDR1 SEHNR, CDR2 FQNEAQ (reference sequence). The V end was cut by 5 bases, the J end by 0 bases, with 7 bases between. CDR3 nucleotides: TGTGCCAGCAGCCGGGCAACGAACACCGGGGAGCTGTTTTTT. It specifies CASSRATNTGELFF.

The chain links TRBV4-1 to TRBJ1-1; D is uncertain. CDR1 is MGHRA, CDR2 YSYEKL, per germline. This CDR3 spans 13 amino acids. V lost 1 base and J lost 6, with 9 bases in between. CDR3: CASSQGDPPEAFF. CDR3 DNA: TGCGCCAGCAGCCAAGGGGATCCCCCTGAAGCTTTCTTT.

The chain joins TRBV7-9 to TRBJ1-5, with unresolved D. Trimming left V 5 bases short and J 9 bases short, with 11 bases between. This CDR3 is 12 amino acids long. CDR1 and CDR2 (germline): SEHNR, FQNEAQ (reference sequence). The CDR3 DNA follows: TGTGCCAGCAGCATTCCAGGCGGGCCCCAGCATTTT. Its protein product is CASSIPGGPQHF.

This clone is deemed large. V gene TRBV7-9 combines with J gene TRBJ1-1; D ambiguous. The CDR3 has 14 amino acids. The germline V gene has CDR1 SEHNR and CDR2 FQNEAQ (reference sequence). V lost 4 bases to trimming and J lost 2 bases, with 11 bases between them. CDR3 sequence (DNA): TGTGCCAGCAGCTCAAGTTGGGGAAACACTGAAGCTTTCTTT. Translating gives CASSSSWGNTEAFF. Drawing the rest from reference TRBV7-9 and TRBJ1-1, the complete variable domain is DTGVSQNPRHKITKRGQNVTFRCDPISEHNRLYWYRQTLGQGPEFLTYFQNEAQLEKSRLLSDRFSAERPKGSFSTLEIQRTEQGDSAMYLCASSSSWGNTEAFFGQGTRLTVV.

The genes are TRBV7-2 and TRBJ2-3; tentative D call: TRBD1 (6 bases). CDR3 size: 12 residues. V lost 8 bases to trimming and J lost 0 bases, with 6 bases between them. Germline lookup yields CDR1 SGHTA and CDR2 FQGNSA. The CDR3 loop is CASDRSTDTQYF. CDR3 in DNA: TGTGCCAGCGACAGGAGCACAGATACGCAGTATTTT.

The chain uses TRBV30 and TRBJ1-1, with D tentatively TRBD1 (5 bases). Trimming took 1 base from V and 6 from J, leaving 12 bases between them. The CDR3 spans 13 residues. The germline gives CDR1 GTSNPN, CDR2 SVGIG (reference sequence). The CDR3 nucleotides read TGTGCCTGGAGTGGGGGGAGTAGGTCTGAAGCTTTCTTT. Translation gives CAWSGGSRSEAFF.

This clone was counted once. The rearrangement joins TRBV5-5 to TRBJ1-2, with D unresolved. This CDR3 has 13 residues. Per germline, CDR1 SGHKS and CDR2 YYEKEE (reference sequence). The germline V and J ends were trimmed by 4 bases and 8 bases, with 15 bases remaining between them. CDR3 sequence: CASSEPRLWGYTF. CDR3 coding DNA: TGTGCCAGCAGCGAACCCCGGTTGTGGGGCTACACCTTC.

The J gene is TRBJ1-1, the V gene TRBV16, with 7 bases lining up with TRBD1. The CDR3 runs to 13 residues. Trimming removed 4 bases from V and 4 bases from J; junction bases left unmatched: 3. In germline, CDR1 is KGHSY, CDR2 FQNENV. This chain's CDR3 is CASSLQGSTEAFF. CDR3 DNA: TGTGCCAGCAGCCTACAGGGGTCCACTGAAGCTTTCTTT.

The J gene is TRBJ2-7, the V gene TRBV6-5; 9 positions match TRBD2. The germline gives CDR1 MNHEY, CDR2 SVGAGI. With V trimmed by 0 bases and J by 3 bases, 3 bases remained unmatched. The CDR3 sequence is 15 residues long. This CDR3 reads CASSYSAGGGYEQYF. The CDR3 bases are TGTGCCAGCAGTTACTCGGCGGGAGGGGGCTACGAGCAGTACTTC.

The V gene is TRBV15, the J gene TRBJ1-1; no definite D call. The length of the CDR3 is 14 residues. Germline V gene data show CDR1 as LNHNV and CDR2 as YYDKDF (reference sequence). V gave up 3 bases and J gave up 6 bases, with 14 bases separating them. The CDR3 DNA is TGTGCCACCAGCAGCAGAGGCCTTATGTCTGAAGCTTTCTTT. It codes for CATSSRGLMSEAFF.

This clone has more than one count but fewer than ten. The chain couples TRBV29-1 to TRBJ2-1, with TRBD2 matching 8 bases. After removal of 8 bases from V and 6 bases from J, the junction contained 9 bases not matched to a gene. The germline CDR1 and CDR2 sequences are SQVTM and ANQGSEA. This CDR3 spans 13 amino acids. CDR3 DNA: TGCAGCTGCGGAGCGGGAGACATCAATGAGCAGTTCTTC. Encoded protein: CSCGAGDINEQFF.

Comment on this clone: Sequence at one end of the junction differs from germline and may be a read error. The chain links TRBV10-3 to TRBJ2-3; the match to TRBD2 covers 8 bases. The CDR3 extends over 13 amino acids. Germline-derived CDR1 and CDR2 are ENHRY and SYGVKD. The CDR3 nucleotides read TGTGCCATCAGTGATTCGCCGGGAGGGCCCCACGTTTTT. Translation: CAISDSPGGPHVF.

The V and J genes are TRBV11-3 and TRBJ2-1, with 13 nucleotides matching TRBD2. The V and J ends lost 5 bases and 8 bases, in that order; junction bases with no gene match: 9. The germline V gene encodes CDR1 SGHNT and CDR2 YENEEA. The CDR3 is 16 residues long. DNA for the CDR3: TGTGCCAGCAGCCCAAGGACTAGCGGGAGCTGGGATGAGCAGTTCTTC. Protein: CASSPRTSGSWDEQFF.

The rearrangement uses TRBV5-3 and TRBJ2-2; 9 bases are shared with TRBD2. TRBV5-3 is assigned to the ORF class and has an uncertain function. The CDR3 is 16 residues long. After removal of 0 bases from V and 4 bases from J, the junction contained 4 bases not matched to a gene. The CDR3 protein is CARSLDSGRSTGELFF. In DNA, the CDR3 is TGTGCCAGAAGCTTGGACAGCGGGAGGTCCACCGGGGAGCTGTTTTTT.

The chain links TRBV6-6 to TRBJ2-1; 11 nucleotides align to TRBD2. This CDR3 has 15 residues. The germline CDR1 and CDR2 sequences are MNHNY and SVGAGI (reference sequence). Trimming cost V 2 bases and J 5 bases; bases outside gene matches: 2. CDR3 coding DNA: TGTGCCAGCAGTTACACACTAGCGGGGGACAATGAGCAGTTCTTC. Residues: CASSYTLAGDNEQFF.